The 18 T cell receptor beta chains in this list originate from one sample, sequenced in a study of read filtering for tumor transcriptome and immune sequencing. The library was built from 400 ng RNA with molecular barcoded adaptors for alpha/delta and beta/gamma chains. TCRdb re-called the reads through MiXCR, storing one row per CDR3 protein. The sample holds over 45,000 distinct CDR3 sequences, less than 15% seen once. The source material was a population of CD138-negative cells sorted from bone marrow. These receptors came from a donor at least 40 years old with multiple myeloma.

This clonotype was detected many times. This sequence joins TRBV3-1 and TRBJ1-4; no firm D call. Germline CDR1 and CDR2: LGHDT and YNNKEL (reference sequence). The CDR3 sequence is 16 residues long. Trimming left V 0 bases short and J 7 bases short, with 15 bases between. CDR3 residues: CASSQERYASAEKLFF. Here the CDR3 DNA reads TGTGCCAGCAGCCAAGAAAGGTACGCATCCGCTGAAAAACTGTTTTTT.

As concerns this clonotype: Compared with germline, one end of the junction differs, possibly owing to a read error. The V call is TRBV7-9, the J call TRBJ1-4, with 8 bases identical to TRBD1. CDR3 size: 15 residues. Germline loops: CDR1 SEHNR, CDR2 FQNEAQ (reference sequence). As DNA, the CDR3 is TGTGCCAGCAGCCCAGGACAGGGAAGATTCGAAAAACGGTTTTTT. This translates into CASSPGQGRFEKRFF.

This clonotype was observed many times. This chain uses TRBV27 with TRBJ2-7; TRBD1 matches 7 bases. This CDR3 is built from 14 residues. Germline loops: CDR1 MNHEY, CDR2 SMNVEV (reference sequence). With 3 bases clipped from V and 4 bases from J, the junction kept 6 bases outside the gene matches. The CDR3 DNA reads TGTGCCAGCAGTTTTGGGGACAGCTCTTACGAGCAGTACTTC. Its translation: CASSFGDSSYEQYF.

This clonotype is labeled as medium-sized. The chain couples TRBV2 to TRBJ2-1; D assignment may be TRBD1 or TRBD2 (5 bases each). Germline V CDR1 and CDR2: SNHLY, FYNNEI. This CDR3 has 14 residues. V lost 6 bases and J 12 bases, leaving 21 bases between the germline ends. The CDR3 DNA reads TGTGCCAGCAGCGCTACTGGGACCCCTCAAAGGCAGTTCTTC. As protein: CASSATGTPQRQFF.

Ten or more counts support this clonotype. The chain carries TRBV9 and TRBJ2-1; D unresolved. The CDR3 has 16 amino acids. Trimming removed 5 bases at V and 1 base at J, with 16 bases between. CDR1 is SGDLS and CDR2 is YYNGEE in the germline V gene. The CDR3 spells CASSKIRPSSYNEQFF. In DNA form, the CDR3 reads TGTGCCAGCAGTAAAATTCGTCCTTCGTCCTACAATGAGCAGTTCTTC.

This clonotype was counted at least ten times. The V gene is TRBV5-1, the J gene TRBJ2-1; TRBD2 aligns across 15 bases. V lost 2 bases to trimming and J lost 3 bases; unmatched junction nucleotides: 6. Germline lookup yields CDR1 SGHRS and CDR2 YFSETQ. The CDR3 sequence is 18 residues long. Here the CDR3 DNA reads TGCGCCAGCAGCTTACCCGGGACTAGCGGGAGGATCTACAATGAGCAGTTCTTC. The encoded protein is CASSLPGTSGRIYNEQFF.

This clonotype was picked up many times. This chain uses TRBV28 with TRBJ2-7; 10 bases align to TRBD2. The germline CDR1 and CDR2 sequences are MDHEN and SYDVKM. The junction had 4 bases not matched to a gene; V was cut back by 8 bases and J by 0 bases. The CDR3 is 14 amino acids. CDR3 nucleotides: TGTGCCAGCGGGCGACTAGCGGGCTCCTACGAGCAGTACTTC. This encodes CASGRLAGSYEQYF.

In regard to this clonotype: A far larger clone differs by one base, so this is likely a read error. The CDR3, as DNA: TGTGCCAGCAGTTCACCCCCAGGGTCGGATACGCAGTATTTT. It specifies CASSSPPGSDTQYF. The chain combines TRBV12-3 or TRBV12-4 with TRBJ2-3; D perhaps matches TRBD1 (5 bases). Trimming shortened V by 4 bases and J by 6 bases, and 14 bases separated the two germline ends. The CDR3 totals 14 residues.

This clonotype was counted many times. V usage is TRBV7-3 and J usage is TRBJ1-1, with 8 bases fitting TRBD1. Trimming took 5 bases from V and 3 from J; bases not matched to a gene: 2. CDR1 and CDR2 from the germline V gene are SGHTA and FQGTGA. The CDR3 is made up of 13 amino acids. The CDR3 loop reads CASSATGDTEAFF. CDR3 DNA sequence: TGTGCCAGCAGCGCGACAGGGGACACTGAAGCTTTCTTT.

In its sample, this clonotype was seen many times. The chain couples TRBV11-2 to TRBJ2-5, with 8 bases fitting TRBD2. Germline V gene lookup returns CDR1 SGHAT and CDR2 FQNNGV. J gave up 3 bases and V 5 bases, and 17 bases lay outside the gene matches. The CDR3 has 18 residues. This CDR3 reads CASSPSFGLARFKETQYF. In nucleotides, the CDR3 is TGTGCCAGCAGCCCATCGTTCGGACTAGCCAGATTTAAAGAGACCCAGTACTTC. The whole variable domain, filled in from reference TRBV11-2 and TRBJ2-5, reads EAGVAQSPRYKIIEKRQSVAFWCNPISGHATLYWYQQILGQGPKLLIQFQNNGVVDDSQLPKDRFSAERLKGVDSTLKIQPAKLEDSAVYLCASSPSFGLARFKETQYFGPGTRLLVL.

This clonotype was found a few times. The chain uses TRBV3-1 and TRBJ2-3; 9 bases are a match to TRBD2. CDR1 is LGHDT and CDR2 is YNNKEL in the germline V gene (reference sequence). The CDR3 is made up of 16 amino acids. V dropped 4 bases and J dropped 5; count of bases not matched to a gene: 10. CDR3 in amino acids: CASSRRRPSGEDTQYF. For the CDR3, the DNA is TGTGCCAGCAGCCGCAGGCGCCCTAGCGGGGAAGATACGCAGTATTTT.

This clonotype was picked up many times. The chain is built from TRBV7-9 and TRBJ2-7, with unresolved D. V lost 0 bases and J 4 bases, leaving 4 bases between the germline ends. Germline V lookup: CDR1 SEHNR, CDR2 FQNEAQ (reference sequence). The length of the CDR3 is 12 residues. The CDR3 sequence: CASSLARYEQYF. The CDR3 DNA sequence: TGTGCCAGCAGCTTAGCACGGTACGAGCAGTACTTC.

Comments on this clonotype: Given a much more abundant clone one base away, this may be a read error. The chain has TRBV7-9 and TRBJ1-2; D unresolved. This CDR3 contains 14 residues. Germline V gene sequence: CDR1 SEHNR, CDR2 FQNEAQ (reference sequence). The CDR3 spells CASSLTAGPYSYTF. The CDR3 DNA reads TGTGCCAGCAGCTTAACAGCCGGACCCTATAGCTACACCTTC.

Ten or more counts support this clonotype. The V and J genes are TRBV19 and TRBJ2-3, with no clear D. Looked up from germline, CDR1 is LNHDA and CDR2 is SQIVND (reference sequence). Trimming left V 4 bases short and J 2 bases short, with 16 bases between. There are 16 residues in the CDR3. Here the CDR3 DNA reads TGTGCCAGTAGTACCGGACCCAAAGCTTCCACAGATACGCAGTATTTT. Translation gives CASSTGPKASTDTQYF.

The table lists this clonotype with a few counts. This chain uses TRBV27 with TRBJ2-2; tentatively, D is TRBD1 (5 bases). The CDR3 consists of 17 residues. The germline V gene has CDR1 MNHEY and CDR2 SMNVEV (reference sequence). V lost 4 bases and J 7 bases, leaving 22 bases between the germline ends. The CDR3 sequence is CASSSPGPPSHIGELFF. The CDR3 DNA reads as TGTGCCAGCAGTTCTCCAGGGCCCCCCTCTCATATCGGGGAGCTGTTTTTT.

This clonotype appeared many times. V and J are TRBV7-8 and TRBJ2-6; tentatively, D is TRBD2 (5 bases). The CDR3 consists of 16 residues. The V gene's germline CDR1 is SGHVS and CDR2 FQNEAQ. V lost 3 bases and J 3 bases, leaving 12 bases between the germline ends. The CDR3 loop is CASSLARGLGANVLTF. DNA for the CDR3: TGTGCCAGCAGCTTGGCCCGCGGGCTTGGGGCCAACGTCCTGACTTTC.

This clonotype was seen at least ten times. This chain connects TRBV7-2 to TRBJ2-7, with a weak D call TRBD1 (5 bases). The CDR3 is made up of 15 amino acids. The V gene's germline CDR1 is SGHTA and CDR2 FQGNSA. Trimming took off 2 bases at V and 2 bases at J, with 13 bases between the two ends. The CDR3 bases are TGTGCCAGCAGCTTATTTGGAGACAGAGCCTACGAGCAGTACTTC. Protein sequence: CASSLFGDRAYEQYF. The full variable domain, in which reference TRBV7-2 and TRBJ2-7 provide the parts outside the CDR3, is GAGVSQSPSNKVTEKGKDVELRCDPISGHTALYWYRQSLGQGLEFLIYFQGNSAPDKSGLPSDRFSAERTGGSVSTLTIQRTQQEDSAVYLCASSLFGDRAYEQYFGPGTRLTVT.

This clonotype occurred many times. DNA for the CDR3: TGTGCCAGCAGTTCTTATGCGGGAGGGTGGAGTGAGCAGTTCTTC. It codes for CASSSYAGGWSEQFF. The J gene is TRBJ2-1, the V gene TRBV7-3; 9 bases line up with TRBD2. J lost 9 bases, V lost 6 bases, and 12 bases had no gene match. Germline CDR1 reads SGHTA; CDR2 reads FQGTGA. This CDR3 region has 15 residues.